This passage covers 22 T cell receptor beta chains from one sample sequenced in a study of OX40 agonist ivuxolimab in advanced cancers. The data were produced by immunoSEQ multiplex PCR, yet TCRdb's version contains in-frame clones alone and is incomplete. The top ten hold around half of the sample, which has approximately 45,000 clones, less than 90% seen once. This sample comprised CD4+ or CD8+ T cells sorted from blood, obtained in a trial of the OX40 agonist ivuxolimab. These receptors were taken from an adult with an advanced solid tumor such as melanoma, head and neck, liver or kidney cancer.

V usage is TRBV7-2 and J usage is TRBJ1-1; D not certain. There are 14 residues in the CDR3. Germline values: CDR1 SGHTA, CDR2 FQGNSA. Trimming removed 1 base at V and 6 bases at J, with 12 bases between. In DNA, the CDR3 is TGTGCCAGCAGCTTAGTTCGACACGAGTCTGAAGCTTTCTTT. Translated, it gives CASSLVRHESEAFF. Supplemented by reference TRBV7-2 and TRBJ1-1, the full variable domain reads GAGVSQSPSNKVTEKGKDVELRCDPISGHTALYWYRQSLGQGLEFLIYFQGNSAPDKSGLPSDRFSAERTGGSVSTLTIQRTQQEDSAVYLCASSLVRHESEAFFGQGTRLTVV.

V usage is TRBV6-4 and J usage is TRBJ1-1; no clear D gene. Per germline, CDR1 MRHNA and CDR2 SNTAGT. Trimming took 2 bases from V and 1 from J, leaving 8 bases between them. The CDR3 totals 14 residues. CDR3 sequence (DNA): TGTGCCAGCAGTGACATGCTAGAGAACACTGAAGCTTTCTTT. It is translated as CASSDMLENTEAFF.

This chain links TRBV18 with TRBJ1-1; perhaps TRBD1 as D (5 bases). From germline, CDR1 is KGHSH and CDR2 LQKENI. CDR3 length: 13 amino acids. Deletions cut 2 bases from V and 3 bases from J, with 7 bases between. The DNA for the CDR3 is TGTGCCAGCTCACCAGTGACAGACACTGAAGCTTTCTTT. Amino acid sequence: CASSPVTDTEAFF.

The CDR3 sequence is CASSLELRGIQYF. In DNA, the CDR3 is TGTGCCAGCAGCTTAGAGCTCAGAGGCATTCAGTACTTC. This sequence joins TRBV7-9 and TRBJ2-4; no definite D call. The germline V and J ends were trimmed by 1 base and 9 bases, with 10 bases remaining between them. CDR1 and CDR2 (germline): SEHNR, FQNEAQ (reference sequence). The CDR3 runs to 13 residues.

The chain recombines TRBV13 with TRBJ2-1; D tentatively fits TRBD1 or TRBD2 (5 bases each). This CDR3 region has 15 residues. V lost 5 bases to trimming and J lost 5 bases, with 16 bases between them. The V gene's germline CDR1 is PRHDT and CDR2 FYEKMQ (reference sequence). DNA for the CDR3: TGTGCCAGCAGCGAATCCGGGACGGAGAACAATGAGCAGTTCTTC. Translated, it gives CASSESGTENNEQFF.

This sequence joins TRBV4-3 and TRBJ2-7; 15 bases align to TRBD2. There are 16 residues in the CDR3. The germline V gene has CDR1 LGHNA and CDR2 YSLEER. The V segment lost 4 bases and the J segment 4 bases; nucleotides outside the gene matches: 5. Here the CDR3 DNA reads TGCGCCAGCAGCCGAGGGACTAGCGGGGGGTTGTACGAGCAGTACTTC. It specifies CASSRGTSGGLYEQYF.

The V gene is TRBV5-1, the J gene TRBJ2-5; D might be TRBD1 (6 bases). The CDR3 consists of 14 residues. Per the germline V gene, CDR1 is SGHRS and CDR2 is YFSETQ. The germline V and J ends were trimmed by 4 bases and 4 bases, with 14 bases remaining between them. The CDR3: CASSTGTPPETQYF. CDR3 nucleotide sequence: TGCGCCAGCAGCACCGGGACACCGCCAGAGACCCAGTACTTC.

The V gene is TRBV13, the J gene TRBJ2-7; D ambiguous. Deletions cut 2 bases from V and 0 bases from J, with 5 bases between. The CDR3 totals 13 residues. In germline, CDR1 is PRHDT, CDR2 FYEKMQ (reference sequence). CDR3 loop: CASSLMISYEQYF. The CDR3 DNA sequence: TGTGCCAGCAGCTTAATGATCTCCTACGAGCAGTACTTC.

As concerns this clone: Other DNA sequences in the same sample also yield this CDR3. The chain employs TRBV5-1 and TRBJ2-3; possible D gene TRBD1, 6 bases. Germline CDR1 SGHRS, CDR2 YFSETQ. The CDR3 runs 14 residues. V shed 0 bases and J shed 3 bases, with 8 bases lying between them. As DNA, the CDR3 is TGCGCCAGCAGCTTGGATCAGGGGACAGATACGCAGTATTTT. Amino acid sequence: CASSLDQGTDTQYF.

This chain uses TRBV29-1 with TRBJ2-5, with no clear D. Germline CDR1 and CDR2: SQVTM and ANQGSEA. This CDR3 spans 13 amino acids. Trimming removed 2 bases from V and 5 bases from J, with 12 bases in between. CDR3 loop: CSVELQEGETQYF. In nucleotides, the CDR3 is TGCAGCGTTGAACTCCAAGAAGGGGAGACCCAGTACTTC.

This rearrangement joins TRBV2 to TRBJ1-1, with TRBD1 identical over 8 bases. The CDR3 runs 13 residues. The germline V gene has CDR1 SNHLY and CDR2 FYNNEI. Trimming removed 6 bases from V and 4 bases from J; junction bases left unmatched: 4. CDR3 coding DNA: TGTGCCAGCAGCCAGGGGGCCGTCACTGAAGCTTTCTTT. Translating it yields CASSQGAVTEAFF. The complete variable domain, with remaining parts taken from reference TRBV2 and TRBJ1-1, reads EPEVTQTPSHQVTQMGQEVILRCVPISNHLYFYWYRQILGQKVEFLVSFYNNEISEKSEIFDDQFSVERPDGSNFTLKIRSTKLEDSAMYFCASSQGAVTEAFFGQGTRLTVV.

This clone was seen just once. The V call is TRBV28, the J call TRBJ2-2; TRBD2 aligns across 8 bases. Germline values: CDR1 MDHEN, CDR2 SYDVKM. The length of the CDR3 is 16 residues. J was trimmed by 2 bases and V by 2 bases; bases with no gene match: 4. CDR3 sequence reads: CASSLEGLGNTGELFF. In DNA, the CDR3 is TGTGCCAGCAGTTTAGAGGGACTAGGTAACACCGGGGAGCTGTTTTTT.

This sequence joins TRBV9 and TRBJ2-5; D uncertain. The CDR3 runs 14 residues. The V end was cut by 0 bases, the J end by 2 bases, with 8 bases between. Germline V gene lookup returns CDR1 SGDLS and CDR2 YYNGEE. DNA of the CDR3: TGTGCCAGCAGCGTAGGCCGGGTTCAAGAGACCCAGTACTTC. Translation gives CASSVGRVQETQYF.

The chain carries TRBV10-3 and TRBJ1-2, with 9 positions matching TRBD1. In germline, CDR1 is ENHRY, CDR2 SYGVKD. The ends lost 3 bases at V and 6 bases at J; junction bases unmatched: 5. This CDR3 is 14 amino acids long. CDR3 bases: TGTGCCATCAGTGATTTGGACAGGGGTCATGGCTACACCTTC. Protein sequence: CAISDLDRGHGYTF.

The rearrangement links TRBV21-1 to TRBJ1-1. TRBV21-1 has pseudogene status. The CDR3 is 14 amino acids. The CDR3 loop reads CASTPPPPWGKAFF. The CDR3 DNA is TGTGCCAGCACCCCACCCCCCCCGTGGGGGAAAGCTTTCTTT.

The rearrangement joins TRBV28 to TRBJ1-1; D may be TRBD1 (5 bases). Trimming cost V 4 bases and J 0 bases, with 9 bases left between them. The CDR3 extends over 14 amino acids. CDR1 is MDHEN and CDR2 is SYDVKM in the germline V gene. The CDR3 spells CASSWGTVNTEAFF. CDR3 bases: TGTGCCAGCAGTTGGGGGACGGTGAACACTGAAGCTTTCTTT.

This clone has just a few counts. The chain uses TRBV19 and TRBJ2-7; 9 bases are a match to TRBD2. The germline V gene has CDR1 LNHDA and CDR2 SQIVND (reference sequence). J gave up 4 bases and V 7 bases, and 17 bases lay outside the gene matches. This CDR3 spans 17 amino acids. CDR3 bases: TGTGCCAGTATGGACGGGTCCTCGGTCGCGGGAGGGTACGAGCAGTACTTC. Amino acid sequence: CASMDGSSVAGGYEQYF.

This rearrangement joins TRBV7-9 to TRBJ2-5; 11 nucleotides match TRBD2. The germline CDR1 and CDR2 sequences are SEHNR and FQNEAQ (reference sequence). The V gene end was trimmed by 6 bases and the J gene end by 2 bases; junction bases not matched to a gene: 8. CDR3 length: 16 residues. The DNA for the CDR3 is TGTGCCAGCAGACGTCAGACTAGCGGGAAGCAAGAGACCCAGTACTTC. This gives the protein CASRRQTSGKQETQYF.

This chain connects TRBV4-1 to TRBJ1-1, with 10 nucleotides matching TRBD1. Germline CDR1 is MGHRA and CDR2 is YSYEKL. The junction had 5 bases not matched to a gene; V was cut back by 4 bases and J by 6 bases. CDR3 size: 14 residues. For the CDR3, the DNA is TGCGCCAGCAGCCGGGGACAGGGGTTGCCTGAAGCTTTCTTT. The encoded protein is CASSRGQGLPEAFF.

V and J are TRBV10-3 and TRBJ1-3, with 9 bases matching TRBD1. Germline V lookup: CDR1 ENHRY, CDR2 SYGVKD. The CDR3 contains 17 residues. With V trimmed by 7 bases and J by 4 bases, 14 bases remained unmatched. As DNA, the CDR3 is TGTGCCATCACCTCGATGGGACAGGGAATAACGGGAAACACCATATATTTT. The encoded protein is CAITSMGQGITGNTIYF.

This clone was seen just once. The chain couples TRBV9 to TRBJ2-1; D not certain. Trimming stripped 0 bases from V and 7 bases from J, with 14 bases between. The CDR3 contains 15 residues. Germline CDR1 is SGDLS and CDR2 is YYNGEE. CDR3 sequence reads: CASSVGPQPGNEQFF. The DNA of the CDR3 is TGTGCCAGCAGCGTAGGACCCCAACCAGGTAATGAGCAGTTCTTC.

CDR3 sequence: CSVVQGVDGYTF. CDR3 coding DNA: TGCAGCGTTGTACAGGGGGTTGATGGCTACACCTTC. The chain links TRBV29-1 to TRBJ1-2; 8 bases agree with TRBD1. This CDR3 spans 12 amino acids. CDR1 and CDR2 (germline): SQVTM, ANQGSEA. V lost 4 bases to trimming and J lost 6 bases; unmatched junction nucleotides: 4.